This T cell receptor (beta chain) is drawn from a study of control samples from healthy donors and cancer patients. With respect to this clone: A read error may account for a junction end that differs from germline.

TCRdb keeps only in-frame clones here, not all; method: immunoSEQ multiplex PCR. This repertoire shows 15,000 or so clones, around three quarters found once; its top ten account for roughly 17%. Sequenced material: formalin-fixed, paraffin-embedded tissue. The sequence was collected from a female donor with lung cancer.

CDR3 region: CASTPTGTGLGQPQHF. The CDR3 DNA follows: TGTGCCAGCACACCAACCGGGACAGGGCTTGGACAGCCCCAGCATTTT. The chain combines TRBV18 with TRBJ1-5; TRBD1 matches at 9 bases. This CDR3 is 16 amino acids long. CDR1 is KGHSH, CDR2 LQKENI, per germline.